This is a list of T cell receptor beta chains from one sample in a study of T cells in Graves' hyperthyroidism and ophthalmopathy. TCRdb itself ran the multiplex PCR reads through MiXCR, one entry per CDR3 protein. There are 550,000 to 850,000 distinct CDR3 sequences in the sample; roughly 20% occur only once, and roughly a sixth lies in the top ten. The sequenced sample was blood. The receptors come from a woman aged 50 to 60 with Graves' hyperthyroidism that later progressed to Graves' ophthalmopathy. CDR3s include the opening cysteine and the closing phenylalanine or tryptophan. The order of the fields is J gene, V gene, clone size, D gene, CDR3 DNA, CDR3 protein. The D gene is left open where the match is weak. Size is omitted from some rows. Given values are once, few, many or a class for expanded clones.

>TRBJ1-2|TRBV5-1|.|TRBD1
TGCGCCAGCAGCTCGGACAGGTGGGATGGCTACACCTTC
CASSSDRWDGYTF
>TRBJ1-5|TRBV20-1|few|.
TGCAGTGCTAGAGATACGGGCGCAACAGGAGATTATAGCAATCAGCCCCAGCATTTT
CSARDTGATGDYSNQPQHF
>TRBJ1-5|TRBV6-9|few|.
TGTGCCAGCAGCTGGTGCAGGGAGACGGTATGCAATCAGCCCCAGCATTTT
CASSWCRETVCNQPQHF
>TRBJ2-3|TRBV6-2/TRBV6-3|many|TRBD2
TGTGCCAGCAGTTACTCGGATCCTAGCGGGGGGTCGAGCACAGATACGCAGTATTTT
CASSYSDPSGGSSTDTQYF
>TRBJ2-1|TRBV11-1|many|.
TGTGCCAGCAACCTGGACCCGGGCAATGAGCAGTTCTTC
CASNLDPGNEQFF
>TRBJ1-5|TRBV5-1|many|.
TGCGCCAGCAGCTTGGTCCCGACAGAGCAGCCCCAGCATTTT
CASSLVPTEQPQHF
>TRBJ2-5|TRBV29-1|few|.
TGCAGCGTTGAAGGGCCCAGGGAGTGGGAGACCCAGTACTTC
CSVEGPREWETQYF
>TRBJ2-3|TRBV11-2|many|TRBD2
TGTGCCAGCAGCTCGGGACTAGGGGATACGCAGTATTTT
CASSSGLGDTQYF
>TRBJ2-5|TRBV10-3|.|TRBD1
TGTGCCATCAGTGAGTCGAGGGACAGGCAAGAGACCCAGTACTTC
CAISESRDRQETQYF
>TRBJ2-2|TRBV18|.|.
TGTGCCAGCTCACCACCGATGGGGAACACCGGGGAGCTGTTTTTT
CASSPPMGNTGELFF
>TRBJ1-4|TRBV3-1|many|.
TGTGCCAGCAGCCCTGAGAATGAAAAACTGTTTTTT
CASSPENEKLFF
>TRBJ1-1|TRBV11-2|many|.
TGTGCCAGCAGCACCTTACTTACTCCGGGGGGCACTGAAGCTTTCTTT
CASSTLLTPGGTEAFF
>TRBJ1-5|TRBV5-1|many|.
TGCGCCAGCAGGCCCACGTGGGGGGCGGGTAGCAATCAGCCCCAGCATTTT
CASRPTWGAGSNQPQHF
>TRBJ1-2|TRBV7-9|few|TRBD1
TGTGCCAGCAGCCCAGTCACAGGGGGATCTGGCTACACCTTC
CASSPVTGGSGYTF
>TRBJ1-5|TRBV20-1|many|.
TGCAGTGCTAGAGCCTCCGGGGTAAGCAATCAGCCCCAGCATTTT
CSARASGVSNQPQHF
>TRBJ1-1|TRBV5-1|many|.
TGCGCCAGCAGCTTCTCGGGGACCGACTCGAACACTGAAGCTTTCTTT
CASSFSGTDSNTEAFF
>TRBJ1-2|TRBV20-1|few|TRBD1
TGCAGTGCCAGTGGACAGGGGACTACCTATGGCTACACCTTC
CSASGQGTTYGYTF
>TRBJ1-4|TRBV7-2|.|.
TGTGCCAGCAGTAATCCTCAGGGGTTGCAAGATGAAAAACTGTTTTTT
CASSNPQGLQDEKLFF
>TRBJ1-3|TRBV15|.|.
TGTGCCACCAGCGTGTCTCCTTCCTCTGGAAACACCATATATTTT
CATSVSPSSGNTIYF
>TRBJ1-1|TRBV10-3|.|.
TGTGCCATCACTCAGGGTATGAACACTGAAGCTTTCTTT
CAITQGMNTEAFF
>TRBJ2-1|TRBV19|.|TRBD2
TGTGCCAGTAGTATAGACCTTTGGGGGGGTAAGCAGTTCTTC
CASSIDLWGGKQFF
>TRBJ1-2|TRBV5-1|many|.
TGCGCCAGCAGCCAACTGGAACCTAACTATGGCTACACCTTC
CASSQLEPNYGYTF
>TRBJ2-7|TRBV5-1|many|.
TGCGCCAGCAGCTTGGCACTAAGCTCCTACGAGCAGTACTTC
CASSLALSSYEQYF
>TRBJ1-1|TRBV19|.|.
TGTGCCAGTAGTATAGTGGCAGAACAGAACACTGAAGCTTTCTTT
CASSIVAEQNTEAFF
>TRBJ1-4|TRBV15|many|.
TGTGCCACCAGCAGAGATGGGGGTGCAAATGAAAAACTGTTTTTT
CATSRDGGANEKLFF
>TRBJ1-4|TRBV6-5|few|.
TGTGCCAGCAGTTACCTAGGGATTCGAGAAAAACTGTTTTTT
CASSYLGIREKLFF
>TRBJ2-1|TRBV11-2|.|TRBD2
TGTGCCAGCAGCTTCGGACTAGCGGGGGGGTTATCCTACAATGAGCAGTTCTTC
CASSFGLAGGLSYNEQFF
>TRBJ1-4|TRBV3-1|many|.
TGTGCCAGCAGCCTAGGACAGCCGTGGGAAAAACTGTTTTTT
CASSLGQPWEKLFF
>TRBJ2-7|TRBV6-1|few|.
TGTGCCAGCATCGAGGGGATCTCGACCTACGAGCAGTACTTC
CASIEGISTYEQYF
>TRBJ2-5|TRBV7-2|many|TRBD1
TGTGCCAGCAGAACTACGGGACAGCTGTACCAAGAGACCCAGTACTTC
CASRTTGQLYQETQYF
>TRBJ1-6|TRBV7-3|many|.
TGTGCCAGCAGCTTATACGCTCCCCCCCTATCACCCCTCCACTTT
CASSLYAPPLSPLHF
>TRBJ1-1|TRBV19|few|.
TGTGCCAGTAGTATCGAATGGGGCAGCAAGGCCATGAACACTGAAGCTTTCTTT
CASSIEWGSKAMNTEAFF
>TRBJ1-2|TRBV3-1|.|.
TGTGCCAGCAGCCAAGATACATCGACAGAACTTAACTATGGCTACACCTTC
CASSQDTSTELNYGYTF
>TRBJ1-5|TRBV12-3/TRBV12-4|many|.
TGTGCCAGCAGGCTGGGTGACAGACATAGCAATCAGCCCCAGCATTTT
CASRLGDRHSNQPQHF
>TRBJ2-7|TRBV19|.|.
TGTGCCAGTAGATACCGGGACGGTTCCTACGAGCAGTACTTC
CASRYRDGSYEQYF
>TRBJ2-6|TRBV4-1|.|TRBD2
TGCGCCAGCAGCACCGGGAGGGAAGGGGCCAACGTCCTGGCTTTC
CASSTGREGANVLAF
>TRBJ2-7|TRBV29-1|many|TRBD1
TGCAGCGTTGAGGTAACAGGGGGGATCTCCCACGAGCAGTACTTC
CSVEVTGGISHEQYF
>TRBJ2-3|TRBV6-2/TRBV6-3|.|.
TGTGCCAGCTGGCTCGAGTCAGCTCCCACAGATACGCAGTATTTT
CASWLESAPTDTQYF
>TRBJ2-7|TRBV3-1|many|.
TGTGCCAGCAGCCAAGTCCCAGGGGATTACGAGCAGTACTTC
CASSQVPGDYEQYF
>TRBJ2-4|TRBV13|few|TRBD1
TGTGCCAGCAGCTTCGGGACAGTGGGGTGGAACATTCAGTACTTC
CASSFGTVGWNIQYF
>TRBJ2-3|TRBV30|.|.
TGTGCCTGGAGTGTAATCCCCGAGGCGCAGTATTTT
CAWSVIPEAQYF
>TRBJ1-5|TRBV27|few|TRBD1
TGTGCCAGCAGACAGGGGTGGTATCAGCCCCAGCATTTT
CASRQGWYQPQHF
>TRBJ2-5|TRBV9|few|.
TGTGCCAGCAGCCCTGACCTATGGAGACAGAGTCAAGAGACCCAGTACTTC
CASSPDLWRQSQETQYF
>TRBJ2-1|TRBV19|.|TRBD1
TGTGCCAGCAGCGACCAGGGGGTGGCCAACAATGAGCAGTTCTTC
CASSDQGVANNEQFF
>TRBJ2-3|TRBV5-1|few|.
TGCGCCAGCAGCTTGGAACCGGCCACAGATACGCAGTATTTT
CASSLEPATDTQYF
>TRBJ2-7|TRBV15|.|TRBD1
TGTGCCACCAGCAGAAAGACCGGACAGGGGCTTTACGAGCAGTACTTC
CATSRKTGQGLYEQYF
>TRBJ2-5|TRBV27|few|.
TGTGCCAGCAGTGGGGGTTTGGCGGGGGAGACCCAGTACTTC
CASSGGLAGETQYF